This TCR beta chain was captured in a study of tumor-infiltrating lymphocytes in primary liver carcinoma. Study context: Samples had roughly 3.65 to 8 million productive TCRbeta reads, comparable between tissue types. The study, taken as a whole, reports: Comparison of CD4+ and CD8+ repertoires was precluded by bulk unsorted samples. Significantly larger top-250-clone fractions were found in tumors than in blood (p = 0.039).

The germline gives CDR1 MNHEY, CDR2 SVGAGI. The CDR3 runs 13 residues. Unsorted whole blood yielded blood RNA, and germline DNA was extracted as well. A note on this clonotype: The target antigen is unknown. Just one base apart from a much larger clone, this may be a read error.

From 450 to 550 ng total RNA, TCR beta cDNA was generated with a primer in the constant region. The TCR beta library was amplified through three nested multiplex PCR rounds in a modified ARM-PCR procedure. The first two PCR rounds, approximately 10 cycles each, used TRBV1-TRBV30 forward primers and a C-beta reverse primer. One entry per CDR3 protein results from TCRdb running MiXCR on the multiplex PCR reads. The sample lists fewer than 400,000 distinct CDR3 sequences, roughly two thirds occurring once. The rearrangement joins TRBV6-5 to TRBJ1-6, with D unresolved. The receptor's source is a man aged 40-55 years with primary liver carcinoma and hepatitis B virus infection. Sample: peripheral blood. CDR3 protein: CASRGSYNSTLHF. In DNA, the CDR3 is TGTGCCAGCAGGGGGTCCTATAATTCAACCCTCCACTTT.